The entry below gives a single TCR beta chain sequence along with its context. Its antigen is unidentified. The data belong to a study of CD8+ T cells in alopecia areata. As the sequencing template, cDNA was produced by extracting RNA and reverse transcribing it. Method: immunoSEQ multiplex PCR; TCRdb's copy keeps in-frame clones and lacks some. This sample has about 23,000 clones, with 40% to 65% found just once. The CDR3 extends over 16 amino acids. The trim removed 3 bases at V and 12 bases at J, leaving 17 bases unmatched. Germline CDR1 and CDR2: SGDLS and YYNGEE. Study findings and constraints: Scalp lesions, especially in alopecia totalis/universalis, had higher clonality than normal scalp.

The clonotype comes from a human donor with alopecia areata. V usage is TRBV9 and J usage is TRBJ2-1; 8 bases are a match to TRBD2. The sequencing sample was made of NKG2D-high CD8+ T cells sorted from blood. CDR3 loop: CASSANTGTRTQGQFF. As DNA, the CDR3 is TGTGCCAGCAGCGCAAATACCGGGACTAGGACCCAGGGGCAGTTCTTC.